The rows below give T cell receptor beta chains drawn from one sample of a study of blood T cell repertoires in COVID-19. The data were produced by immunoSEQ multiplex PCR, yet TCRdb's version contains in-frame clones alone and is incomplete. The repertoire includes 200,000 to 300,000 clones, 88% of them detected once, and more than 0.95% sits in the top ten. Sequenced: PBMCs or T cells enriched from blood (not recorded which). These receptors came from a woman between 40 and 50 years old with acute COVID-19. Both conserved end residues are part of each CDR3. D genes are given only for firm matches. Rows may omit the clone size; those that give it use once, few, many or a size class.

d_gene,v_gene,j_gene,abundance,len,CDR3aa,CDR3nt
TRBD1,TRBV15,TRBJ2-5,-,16,CATSRETGGGQVTQYF,TGTGCCACCAGCAGAGAGACAGGGGGCGGTCAGGTGACCCAGTACTTC
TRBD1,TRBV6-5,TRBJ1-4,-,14,CASSLGQGWEKLFF,TGTGCCAGCAGCTTGGGACAGGGTTGGGAAAAACTGTTTTTT
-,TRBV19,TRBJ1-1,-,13,CASSWEGNTEAFF,TGTGCCAGTAGTTGGGAGGGGAACACTGAAGCTTTCTTT
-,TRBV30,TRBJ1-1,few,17,CAWQGTDGYYLNTEAFF,TGTGCCTGGCAAGGTACTGACGGCTACTACTTGAACACTGAAGCTTTCTTT
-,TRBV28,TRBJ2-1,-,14,CASSLLQVKNEQFF,TGTGCCAGCAGTTTATTGCAGGTGAAGAATGAGCAGTTCTTC
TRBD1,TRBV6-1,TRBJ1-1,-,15,CASSEGQGIVTEAFF,TGTGCCAGCAGTGAAGGACAGGGAATTGTCACTGAAGCTTTCTTT
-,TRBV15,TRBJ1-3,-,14,CATSSGVAGNTIYF,TGTGCCACCAGCAGCGGGGTCGCTGGAAACACCATATATTTT
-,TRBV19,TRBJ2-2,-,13,CASSLRGTGELFF,TGTGCCAGTAGCCTGCGGGGCACCGGGGAGCTGTTTTTT
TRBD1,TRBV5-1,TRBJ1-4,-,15,CASSLTGQGGEKLFF,TGCGCCAGCAGCTTGACAGGACAGGGAGGTGAAAAACTGTTTTTT
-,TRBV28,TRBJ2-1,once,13,CASFTAGYNEQFF,TGTGCCAGCTTCACAGCGGGCTACAATGAGCAGTTCTTC
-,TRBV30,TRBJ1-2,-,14,CAWSVPERNYGYTF,TGTGCCTGGAGTGTACCAGAGCGCAACTATGGCTACACCTTC
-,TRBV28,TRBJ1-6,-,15,CASSPTGGTSSPLHF,TGTGCCAGCAGCCCCACCGGGGGAACCAGTTCACCCCTCCACTTT
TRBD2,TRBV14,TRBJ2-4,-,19,CASSQGDQLADPGGNIQYF,TGTGCCAGCAGCCAAGGGGATCAACTAGCGGACCCGGGAGGAAACATTCAGTACTTC
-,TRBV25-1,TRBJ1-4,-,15,CASSSTTEPNEKLFF,TGTGCCAGCAGTTCAACGACAGAGCCTAATGAAAAACTGTTTTTT
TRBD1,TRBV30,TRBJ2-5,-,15,CAWRPRNRGEETQYF,TGTGCCTGGAGACCAAGAAACAGGGGTGAAGAGACCCAGTACTTC
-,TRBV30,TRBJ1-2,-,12,CAWSVPDTPYTF,TGTGCCTGGAGTGTACCGGACACCCCCTACACCTTC
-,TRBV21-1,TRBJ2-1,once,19,CASSKVASCRCRNYNEQFF,TGTGCCAGCAGCAAAGTAGCGTCGTGCCGGTGCAGGAATTACAATGAGCAGTTCTTC
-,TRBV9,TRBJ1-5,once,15,CASSPFGTPNQPQHF,TGTGCCAGCAGCCCATTCGGGACTCCTAATCAGCCCCAGCATTTT